A single sample gave rise to the 31 T cell receptor beta chains below, sequenced in a study of shared clonotypes between healthy human individuals. The protocol was immunoSEQ multiplex PCR, while the TCRdb copy is restricted to in-frame clones and leaves out a portion. Among 2 million to 2.5 million clones, 93% were seen once, and the ten largest hold 0.36%. Sequenced material: naive CD4+ T cells from PBMCs. Subset: CD45RA+ positively selected. The receptors stem from a man aged 18 to 30 in good health. Some clones in this sample may be carry-over from other donors' samples.

The chain employs TRBV11-2 and TRBJ2-2; D is possibly TRBD1 or TRBD2 (7 bases each). Germline loops: CDR1 SGHAT, CDR2 FQNNGV. V was cut by 7 bases and J by 4 bases, with 22 bases left in between. The CDR3 is 17 residues long. In DNA, the CDR3 is TGTGCCAGCACCCTAGGGGGGGGCAGGGGGTTCACCGGGGAGCTGTTTTTT. This translates into CASTLGGGRGFTGELFF. The full variable domain, with the rest looked up from reference TRBV11-2 and TRBJ2-2, is EAGVAQSPRYKIIEKRQSVAFWCNPISGHATLYWYQQILGQGPKLLIQFQNNGVVDDSQLPKDRFSAERLKGVDSTLKIQPAKLEDSAVYLCASTLGGGRGFTGELFFGEGSRLTVL.

V gene TRBV19 combines with J gene TRBJ1-5; the D gene is possibly TRBD1 (6 bases). Trimming took 10 bases from V and 0 from J, leaving 16 bases between them. The CDR3 has 15 amino acids. CDR1 is LNHDA and CDR2 is SQIVND in the germline V gene (reference sequence). The CDR3: CATPSRGASNQPQHF. CDR3 nucleotides: TGTGCCACCCCCTCGAGGGGGGCTAGCAATCAGCCCCAGCATTTT.

The chain employs TRBV28 and TRBJ2-3; 9 bases fit TRBD2. CDR1 MDHEN and CDR2 SYDVKM come from the germline V gene. With 8 bases clipped from V and 4 bases from J, the junction kept 10 bases outside the gene matches. This CDR3 has 15 amino acids. This CDR3 reads CASGGGVVRADTQYF. CDR3 DNA: TGTGCCAGCGGCGGGGGGGTAGTTAGGGCAGATACGCAGTATTTT.

The chain has TRBV7-2 and TRBJ2-3; D is unresolved. Germline CDR1 SGHTA, CDR2 FQGNSA. CDR3 size: 15 residues. V was clipped by 1 base and J by 0 bases, with 8 bases between them. CDR3 sequence: CASSLVGDSTDTQYF. The DNA for the CDR3 is TGTGCCAGCAGCTTAGTTGGGGATAGCACAGATACGCAGTATTTT.

The genes are TRBV6-1 and TRBJ2-5; 12 nucleotides align to TRBD2. The CDR3 contains 15 residues. Looked up from germline, CDR1 is MNHNS and CDR2 is SASEGT. Trimming cost V 5 bases and J 4 bases; bases outside gene matches: 5. This CDR3 is CASSTLAGGGETQYF. The CDR3 coding sequence is TGTGCCAGCAGTACACTAGCGGGAGGAGGAGAGACCCAGTACTTC.

Comment on this clone: At the DNA level, this CDR3 is encoded by other sequences in the same sample as well. The chain carries TRBV11-3 and TRBJ2-5, with 8 positions matching TRBD2. Germline V CDR1 and CDR2: SGHNT, YENEEA. This CDR3 has 15 amino acids. V lost 1 base to trimming and J lost 1 base; unmatched junction nucleotides: 2. The CDR3 region is CASSLGLAGQETQYF. The CDR3 region has the DNA TGTGCCAGCAGCTTAGGGCTAGCGGGCCAAGAGACCCAGTACTTC.

On this clone itself: Other DNA sequences from this sample encode an identical CDR3 as well. V is TRBV28 and J is TRBJ2-1; possible D gene TRBD2, 5 bases. Deletions cut 1 base from V and 0 bases from J, with 7 bases between. CDR1 MDHEN and CDR2 SYDVKM come from the germline V gene. CDR3 length equals 15 residues. CDR3 sequence: CASSLSGSSYNEQFF. The DNA for the CDR3 is TGTGCCAGCAGTTTATCGGGGAGCTCCTACAATGAGCAGTTCTTC.

This chain joins TRBV19 and TRBJ2-5; 13 positions agree with TRBD2. This CDR3 contains 15 residues. The V gene end was trimmed by 5 bases and the J gene end by 9 bases; junction bases not matched to a gene: 9. The germline gives CDR1 LNHDA, CDR2 SQIVND (reference sequence). DNA of the CDR3: TGTGCCAGTAGTGGGACTAGCGGGACCGTATGGGCCCAGTACTTC. It encodes CASSGTSGTVWAQYF.

The rearrangement links TRBV29-1 to TRBJ1-2, with 7 bases aligning to TRBD1. Germline CDR1 is SQVTM and CDR2 is ANQGSEA. The V segment lost 5 bases and the J segment 0 bases; nucleotides outside the gene matches: 3. CDR3 size: 13 residues. The CDR3 region is CSVLGQTNYGYTF. CDR3 coding DNA: TGCAGCGTTCTGGGACAGACTAACTATGGCTACACCTTC.

CDR3 protein: CASRFRALGQANSYEQYF. The DNA of the CDR3 is TGTGCCAGTAGATTTAGGGCCCTGGGACAGGCGAACTCCTACGAGCAGTACTTC. The chain uses TRBV19 and TRBJ2-7, with 8 nucleotides matching TRBD1. CDR1 is LNHDA, CDR2 SQIVND, per germline (reference sequence). Trimming removed 6 bases from V and 0 bases from J; junction bases left unmatched: 16. The CDR3 extends over 18 amino acids.

As concerns this clone: Other DNA sequences in this sample translate to the same CDR3. The CDR3 loop is CASGLGLNTEAFF. The CDR3 DNA reads as TGTGCTAGTGGTTTGGGGCTCAACACTGAAGCTTTCTTT. This rearrangement joins TRBV12-5 to TRBJ1-1; unclear D gene. Looked up from germline, CDR1 is LGHNT and CDR2 is FRNRAP. Trimming shortened V by 1 base and J by 2 bases, and 5 bases separated the two germline ends. This CDR3 region has 13 residues. Full variable domain (rest looked up from reference TRBV12-5 and TRBJ1-1): DARVTQTPRHKVTEMGQEVTMRCQPILGHNTVFWYRQTMMQGLELLAYFRNRAPLDDSGMPKDRFSAEMPDATLATLKIQPSEPRDSAVYFCASGLGLNTEAFFGQGTRLTVV.

The table lists this clone with a count of one. V is TRBV2 and J is TRBJ2-7; a possible D gene is TRBD2 (7 bases). Trimming took 6 bases from V and 7 from J, leaving 16 bases between them. The length of the CDR3 is 13 residues. The germline V gene encodes CDR1 SNHLY and CDR2 FYNNEI. CDR3 DNA sequence: TGTGCCAGCAGGGGGAGGGACACGGGGGAGCAGTACTTC. Protein sequence: CASRGRDTGEQYF.

This chain links TRBV28 with TRBJ1-2; D call uncertain. V was shortened by 6 bases and J by 8 bases, with 13 bases between the two germline ends. The CDR3 sequence is 12 residues long. CDR1 and CDR2 from the germline V gene are MDHEN and SYDVKM. The CDR3 coding sequence is TGTGCCAGCAGCCCGTCGGGCCGAGGCTACACCTTC. It is translated as CASSPSGRGYTF.

This sequence joins TRBV27 and TRBJ1-5; 8 nucleotides match TRBD1. Losses at the gene ends were 6 bases for V and 0 bases for J; bases not matched to a gene: 10. Germline CDR1 MNHEY, CDR2 SMNVEV (reference sequence). The CDR3 has 17 amino acids. CDR3 nucleotide sequence: TGTGCCAGCAGCCTTGACAGGGGCCTATATAGCAATCAGCCCCAGCATTTT. Amino acids: CASSLDRGLYSNQPQHF.

The rearrangement joins TRBV6-5 to TRBJ2-3, with 7 bases aligning to TRBD1. V was pared by 6 bases and J by 0 bases, with 6 bases of the junction left unmatched. Germline CDR1 and CDR2: MNHEY and SVGAGI. The CDR3 runs 15 residues. The CDR3 loop reads CASSWDRASTDTQYF. The CDR3 DNA reads TGTGCCAGCAGCTGGGACAGAGCTAGCACAGATACGCAGTATTTT.

V and J are TRBV19 and TRBJ1-1, with 8 bases matching TRBD1. V shed 5 bases and J 0 bases; nucleotides not matched to a gene: 11. CDR1 LNHDA and CDR2 SQIVND come from the germline V gene (reference sequence). The CDR3 is 17 residues long. Written as DNA, the CDR3 is TGTGCCAGTAGTCCCCGGGACAGGCGGTCCATGAACACTGAAGCTTTCTTT. Protein sequence: CASSPRDRRSMNTEAFF.

In the case of this clone: A much larger clone lies one base from this, so it may be a read error. The CDR3 reads CASSLSRGSYNEQFF. CDR3 in DNA: TGTGCCAGCAGCTTAAGCAGGGGCTCCTACAATGAGCAGTTCTTC. The chain joins TRBV7-2 to TRBJ2-1; possibly TRBD1 for D (6 bases). V lost 2 bases and J 0 bases, leaving 8 bases between the germline ends. CDR1 and CDR2 (germline): SGHTA, FQGNSA. The CDR3 is 15 amino acids.

J is TRBJ2-7 and V is TRBV5-4, with TRBD1 identical over 9 bases. Trimming cost V 4 bases and J 4 bases; bases outside gene matches: 6. Germline CDR1 SGHNT, CDR2 YYREEE (reference sequence). CDR3 size: 14 residues. CDR3: CASSAGQGLYEQYF. The CDR3 DNA follows: TGTGCCAGCAGCGCGGGACAGGGTTTGTACGAGCAGTACTTC. Looking up the rest from reference TRBV5-4 and TRBJ2-7 gives the full variable domain: ETGVTQSPTHLIKTRGQQVTLRCSSQSGHNTVSWYQQALGQGPQFIFQYYREEENGRGNFPPRFSGLQFPNYSSELNVNALELDDSALYLCASSAGQGLYEQYFGPGTRLTVT.

The chain combines TRBV16 with TRBJ1-2, with D perhaps matching TRBD1 (6 bases). V was trimmed by 2 bases and J by 8 bases, leaving 18 bases between them. The CDR3 loop spans 15 amino acids. Germline CDR1 reads KGHSY; CDR2 reads FQNENV. CDR3 residues: CASSQTSMGAKGYTF. In DNA form, the CDR3 reads TGTGCCAGCAGCCAAACGTCAATGGGGGCTAAAGGCTACACCTTC.

The chain has TRBV20-1 and TRBJ1-1; 8 bases are shared with TRBD1. The CDR3 is 11 amino acids. CDR1 is DFQATT and CDR2 is SNEGSKA in the germline V gene (reference sequence). V was clipped by 6 bases and J by 6 bases; unmatched bases: 3. CDR3 protein: CSAKDRAEAFF. The DNA of the CDR3 is TGCAGTGCCAAGGACAGGGCTGAAGCTTTCTTT.

The chain employs TRBV4-1 and TRBJ1-5; TRBD1 aligns across 9 bases. Looked up from germline, CDR1 is MGHRA and CDR2 is YSYEKL. Trimming removed 5 bases from V and 1 base from J; junction bases left unmatched: 6. CDR3 length equals 16 residues. The CDR3 sequence: CASSESGTGSNQPQHF. For the CDR3, the DNA is TGCGCCAGCAGCGAATCCGGGACAGGGAGCAATCAGCCCCAGCATTTT.

This chain connects TRBV18 to TRBJ2-7; D is uncertain. The CDR3 is 16 amino acids. V lost 2 bases and J lost 6, with 20 bases in between. Germline lookup yields CDR1 KGHSH and CDR2 LQKENI. CDR3 in DNA: TGTGCCAGCTCACCAATTCCGGCCAGTTTACCCTCCGAGCAGTACTTC. It is translated as CASSPIPASLPSEQYF.

Notes on this clone: Other DNA sequences in this sample translate to the same CDR3. V gene TRBV30 combines with J gene TRBJ2-7; D unresolved. V dropped 1 base and J dropped 3 bases, with 4 bases sitting between them. CDR3 size: 11 residues. Germline V gene lookup returns CDR1 GTSNPN and CDR2 SVGIG (reference sequence). This CDR3 is CAWSGNYEQYF. CDR3 DNA sequence: TGTGCCTGGAGTGGGAACTACGAGCAGTACTTC. Variable domain in full (rest from reference TRBV30 and TRBJ2-7): SQTIHQWPATLVQPVGSPLSLECTVEGTSNPNLYWYRQAAGRGLQLLFYSVGIGQISSEVPQNLSASRPQDRQFILSSKKLLLSDSGFYLCAWSGNYEQYFGPGTRLTVT.

This clone was detected only once. The V call is TRBV14, the J call TRBJ2-7; 10 bases fit TRBD1. V lost 3 bases, J lost 2 bases, and 10 bases stayed unmatched. Germline V CDR1 and CDR2: SGHDN, FVKESK. This CDR3 contains 17 residues. In nucleotides, the CDR3 is TGTGCCAGCAGCCAGGAGGAAGGACAGGGGGAAACCTACGAGCAGTACTTC. It encodes CASSQEEGQGETYEQYF. The whole variable domain, remainder taken from reference TRBV14 and TRBJ2-7, is EAGVTQFPSHSVIEKGQTVTLRCDPISGHDNLYWYRRVMGKEIKFLLHFVKESKQDESGMPNNRFLAERTGGTYSTLKVQPAELEDSGVYFCASSQEEGQGETYEQYFGPGTRLTVT.

V is TRBV5-1 and J is TRBJ1-2; 10 bases are shared with TRBD1. Germline V gene data show CDR1 as SGHRS and CDR2 as YFSETQ. The CDR3 sequence is 16 residues long. The V segment lost 3 bases and the J segment 5 bases; nucleotides outside the gene matches: 10. CDR3 residues: CASSYWDRGLGYGYTF. The CDR3 nucleotides are TGCGCCAGCAGCTACTGGGACAGGGGATTAGGGTATGGCTACACCTTC. Drawing the rest from reference TRBV5-1 and TRBJ1-2, the complete variable domain is KAGVTQTPRYLIKTRGQQVTLSCSPISGHRSVSWYQQTPGQGLQFLFEYFSETQRNKGNFPGRFSGRQFSNSRSEMNVSTLELGDSALYLCASSYWDRGLGYGYTFGSGTRLTVV.

This sequence joins TRBV6-6 and TRBJ2-7; D not certain. Per germline, CDR1 MNHNY and CDR2 SVGAGI (reference sequence). The CDR3 totals 11 residues. V was shortened by 5 bases and J by 3 bases, with 5 bases between the two germline ends. The CDR3 nucleotides read TGTGCCAGCAGTCCCTACTACGAGCAGTACTTC. Translation gives CASSPYYEQYF.

The chain combines TRBV15 with TRBJ1-3; perhaps TRBD1 as D (5 bases). The CDR3 sequence is 16 residues long. V was cut by 5 bases and J by 2 bases, with 16 bases left in between. Germline CDR1 LNHNV, CDR2 YYDKDF (reference sequence). In DNA form, the CDR3 reads TGTGCCACCAGCCCATTCGCCGCCAGGGCTGGAAACACCATATATTTT. Its protein is CATSPFAARAGNTIYF. Using reference TRBV15 and TRBJ1-3 for the parts outside the CDR3, the full variable domain is DAMVIQNPRYQVTQFGKPVTLSCSQTLNHNVMYWYQQKSSQAPKLLFHYYDKDFNNEADTPDNFQSRRPNTSFCFLDIRSPGLGDTAMYLCATSPFAARAGNTIYFGEGSWLTVV.

CDR3 DNA: TGTGCCAGTAGTATAGTCCTAGCGGGAGCCGGCGAGCAGTACTTC. The encoded protein is CASSIVLAGAGEQYF. The chain links TRBV19 to TRBJ2-7, with TRBD2 identical over 10 bases. V trimming: 1 base; J trimming: 6 bases; junction bases outside the gene matches: 6. The CDR3 is 15 amino acids. Germline CDR1 and CDR2: LNHDA and SQIVND (reference sequence).

The rearrangement links TRBV5-1 to TRBJ2-6; D unresolved. CDR3 length: 16 residues. Germline V CDR1 and CDR2: SGHRS, YFSETQ. V gave up 0 bases and J gave up 0 bases, with 7 bases separating them. The CDR3 DNA reads as TGCGCCAGCAGCTTGGAGGCGGCCTCTGGGGCCAACGTCCTGACTTTC. Its translation is CASSLEAASGANVLTF.

The chain uses TRBV5-1 and TRBJ2-4; 14 bases line up with TRBD2. Germline CDR1 is SGHRS and CDR2 is YFSETQ. Losses at the gene ends were 1 base for V and 9 bases for J; bases not matched to a gene: 6. The CDR3 covers 16 residues. CDR3 region: CASSLRLAGGPGIQYF. The CDR3 DNA follows: TGCGCCAGCAGCTTGCGACTAGCGGGAGGGCCGGGCATTCAGTACTTC.

The V call is TRBV7-6, the J call TRBJ1-5; a possible D gene is TRBD1 (6 bases). Germline V gene sequence: CDR1 SGHVS, CDR2 FNYEAQ. The CDR3 is 17 amino acids. V shed 5 bases and J shed 0 bases, with 17 bases lying between them. This CDR3 is CASSRFPGADSNQPQHF. CDR3 bases: TGTGCCAGCAGCCGCTTCCCAGGGGCCGATAGCAATCAGCCCCAGCATTTT.